The sequence of this T cell receptor (beta chain) was determined in a study of blood T cell repertoires in COVID-19. Study overall: Acute and convalescent COVID-19 samples came from the United States, Italy and Spain. T cells, B-cell-depleted T cells, or PBMCs supplied cDNA or gDNA.

As handled by the study authors: Estimated nucleated cell counts came from reference gene primer amplification. Profiled with immunoSEQ multiplex PCR; TCRdb holds only in-frame clones, not every one. V, J and clone size reflect that table, while D and trimming were determined from the DNA. The sample yields 130,000 to 150,000 clones, more than 75% seen once. Trimming cost V 0 bases and J 2 bases; bases outside gene matches: 5. The CDR3 consists of 16 residues. The germline V gene has CDR1 SEHNR and CDR2 FQNEAQ (reference sequence). V usage is TRBV7-9 and J usage is TRBJ1-2, with 8 positions matching TRBD1. This TCR came from a woman aged 40 to 50 with acute or convalescent COVID-19. Sequenced material: peripheral blood. As DNA, the CDR3 is TGTGCCAGCAGCTTAGCGATCAGGGGGCCAAACTATGGCTACACCTTC. This gives the protein CASSLAIRGPNYGYTF. The full variable domain, completed using reference TRBV7-9 and TRBJ1-2, is DTGVSQNPRHKITKRGQNVTFRCDPISEHNRLYWYRQTLGQGPEFLTYFQNEAQLEKSRLLSDRFSAERPKGSFSTLEIQRTEQGDSAMYLCASSLAIRGPNYGYTFGSGTRLTVV.